This T cell receptor beta chain comes out of a study of blood T cells in healthy people across ages. With regard to this clonotype: What it binds is unknown. A read error may produce the germline difference seen at one junction end.

Isolation recovered at least 6.5 million PBMCs from every sample. Through a sample-barcoded 5' primer and a J-beta primer mix, a second PCR was run for 7 to 11 cycles. Unique molecular identifiers of 12 random nucleotides labeled each cDNA. MiXCR was run by TCRdb on the 5' RACE reads, yielding one entry per CDR3 protein. Here the sample spans about 930,000 distinct CDR3 sequences, 25% to 30% being singletons. Findings and limits, study-wide: More naive CD4+ cells and higher diversity were found in long-lived than in aged donors.

Germline values: CDR1 SGHAT, CDR2 FQNNGV. The CDR3 totals 16 residues. These data are also associated with another study on T cells of mothers and their children.

The sequenced sample consisted of blood. The receptor was isolated from a woman in her thirties or forties in good health. The J gene is TRBJ2-3, the V gene TRBV11-2; D may be TRBD2 (6 bases). DNA of the CDR3: TGTGTCAGCAGCTTCGGGGCGGGGCCTAGCACAGATACGCAGTATTTT. Amino acid sequence: CVSSFGAGPSTDTQYF.